This T cell receptor (beta chain) was sequenced in a study of T cells in Graves' hyperthyroidism and ophthalmopathy. Whole-study results and caveats: Most clonotypes that expanded in the thyroid above 0.001 also showed up in blood.

This clonotype was counted ten times or more. Its antigen remains unknown. Amplified regions were TCR beta CDR3 sequences from RNA transcripts. Carried out on the TCR CDR3, a first-round RT-PCR used the HTBI primer set. MiXCR, run by TCRdb on the multiplex PCR reads, gives a single entry per CDR3 protein. The table shows 530,000 or so distinct CDR3 sequences, with approximately 25% occurring only once. The germline V gene encodes CDR1 SGHDN and CDR2 FVKESK. CDR3 length equals 15 residues. The germline V and J ends were trimmed by 0 bases and 3 bases, with 12 bases remaining between them. V usage is TRBV14 and J usage is TRBJ2-7, with D possibly being TRBD2 (6 bases). Sequenced material: blood. The clonotype comes from a woman in her thirties with Graves' ophthalmopathy. In nucleotides, the CDR3 is TGTGCCAGCAGCCAAGATCCCAACGGGGGCTACGAGCAGTACTTC. It specifies CASSQDPNGGYEQYF.